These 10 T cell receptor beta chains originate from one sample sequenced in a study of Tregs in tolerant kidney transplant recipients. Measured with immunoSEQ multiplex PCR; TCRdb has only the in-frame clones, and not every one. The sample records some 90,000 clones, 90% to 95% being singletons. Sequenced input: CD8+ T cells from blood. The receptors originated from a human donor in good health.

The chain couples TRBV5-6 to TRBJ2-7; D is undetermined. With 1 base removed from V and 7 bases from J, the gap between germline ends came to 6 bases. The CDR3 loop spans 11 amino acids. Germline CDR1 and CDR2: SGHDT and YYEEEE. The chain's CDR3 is CASSLSLEQYF. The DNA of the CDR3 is TGTGCCAGCAGCTTGTCGCTGGAGCAGTACTTC.

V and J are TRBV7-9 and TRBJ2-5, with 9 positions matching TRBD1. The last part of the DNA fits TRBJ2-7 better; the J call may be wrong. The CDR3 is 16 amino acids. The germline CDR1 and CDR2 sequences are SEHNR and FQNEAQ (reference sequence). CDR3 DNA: TGTGCCAGCAGCTTAGCGGGGACAGGGCCGACCTACGAGCAGTACTTC. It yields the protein CASSLAGTGPTYEQYF.

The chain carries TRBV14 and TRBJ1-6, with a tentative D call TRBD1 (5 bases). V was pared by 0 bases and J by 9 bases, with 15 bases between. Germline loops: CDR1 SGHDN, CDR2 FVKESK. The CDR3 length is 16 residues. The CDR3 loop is CASSQDFGASGSPLHF. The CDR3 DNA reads TGTGCCAGCAGCCAAGACTTCGGGGCTTCGGGTTCACCCCTCCACTTT.

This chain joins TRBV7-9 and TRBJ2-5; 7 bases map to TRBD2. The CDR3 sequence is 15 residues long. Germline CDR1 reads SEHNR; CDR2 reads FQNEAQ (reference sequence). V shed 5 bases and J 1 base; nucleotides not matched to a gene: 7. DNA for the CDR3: TGTGCCAGCAGCCACCCACTAGCGCTCCAAGAGACCCAGTACTTC. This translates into CASSHPLALQETQYF.

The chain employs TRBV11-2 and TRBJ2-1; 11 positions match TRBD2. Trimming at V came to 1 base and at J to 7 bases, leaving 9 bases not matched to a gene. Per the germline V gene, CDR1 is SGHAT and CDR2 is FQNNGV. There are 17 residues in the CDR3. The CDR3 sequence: CASSLVPVAGGINEQFF. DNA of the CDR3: TGTGCCAGCAGCTTAGTGCCCGTAGCGGGAGGGATTAATGAGCAGTTCTTC.

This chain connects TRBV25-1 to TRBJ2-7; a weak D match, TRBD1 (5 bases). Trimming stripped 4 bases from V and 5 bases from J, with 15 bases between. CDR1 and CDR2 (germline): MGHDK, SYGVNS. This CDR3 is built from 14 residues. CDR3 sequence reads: CASSASSPRDEQYF. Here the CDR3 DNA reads TGTGCCAGCAGTGCGTCGAGCCCCAGGGACGAGCAGTACTTC.

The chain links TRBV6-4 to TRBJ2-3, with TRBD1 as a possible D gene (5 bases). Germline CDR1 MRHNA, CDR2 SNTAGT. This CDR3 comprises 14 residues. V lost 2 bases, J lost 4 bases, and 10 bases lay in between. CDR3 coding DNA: TGTGCCAGCAGTGACACGGCAGGGCCAGATACGCAGTATTTT. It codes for CASSDTAGPDTQYF.

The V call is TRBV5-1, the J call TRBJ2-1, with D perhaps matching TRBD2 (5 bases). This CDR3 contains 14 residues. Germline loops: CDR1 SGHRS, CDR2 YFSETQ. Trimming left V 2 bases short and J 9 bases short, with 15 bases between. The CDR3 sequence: CASSLGGDLSEQFF. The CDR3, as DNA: TGCGCCAGCAGCTTAGGAGGAGACTTGAGTGAGCAGTTCTTC.

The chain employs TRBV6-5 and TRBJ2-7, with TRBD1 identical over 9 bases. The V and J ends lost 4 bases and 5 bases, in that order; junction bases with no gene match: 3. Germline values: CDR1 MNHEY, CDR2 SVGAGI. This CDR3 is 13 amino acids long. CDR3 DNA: TGTGCCAGCAGTTGGACAGGGGACCACGAGCAGTACTTC. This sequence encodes CASSWTGDHEQYF.

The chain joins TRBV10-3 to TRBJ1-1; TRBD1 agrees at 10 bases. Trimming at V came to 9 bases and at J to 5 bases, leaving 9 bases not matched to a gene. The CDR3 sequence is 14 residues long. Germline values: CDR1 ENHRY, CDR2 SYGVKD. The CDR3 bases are TGTGCCATAGGGCGGGGACAGGGGCGGACTGAAGCTTTCTTT. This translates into CAIGRGQGRTEAFF.